These 25 T cell receptor beta chains were all obtained from the same sample, sequenced in a study of cytomegalovirus exposure and HLA in healthy donors. Researchers ran the PCR with 60 Vbeta and 13 Jbeta primers. TCRdb keeps only in-frame clones here, not all; method: immunoSEQ multiplex PCR. The sample includes about 110,000 clones, roughly 14% seen only once; the top ten take 1.9%. Sequencing was done on a sample of PBMCs. The origin of the receptors is a woman aged 18-30 years in good health and CMV-seronegative.

This clone was observed a few times. J is TRBJ2-2 and V is TRBV29-1; tentative D call: TRBD2 (6 bases). V was trimmed by 1 base and J by 0 bases, leaving 18 bases between them. Germline V lookup: CDR1 SQVTM, CDR2 ANQGSEA. The CDR3 has 18 amino acids. The CDR3 sequence is CSVEGRGVERANTGELFF. The CDR3 DNA is TGCAGCGTTGAAGGAAGGGGCGTTGAGCGGGCGAACACCGGGGAGCTGTTTTTT.

This clone was detected only a few times. The rearrangement uses TRBV6-1 and TRBJ2-5; 10 nucleotides align to TRBD1. J was trimmed by 5 bases and V by 6 bases; bases with no gene match: 9. The CDR3 length is 15 residues. Germline V gives CDR1 MNHNS, CDR2 SASEGT. The CDR3 protein is CASRRPTGGTETQYF. CDR3 DNA sequence: TGTGCCAGCAGGCGACCGACAGGGGGCACGGAGACCCAGTACTTC.

The chain carries TRBV6-5 and TRBJ2-7; 8 nucleotides match TRBD1. The CDR3 totals 13 residues. Trimming cost V 2 bases and J 6 bases; bases outside gene matches: 3. Germline V gives CDR1 MNHEY, CDR2 SVGAGI. As DNA, the CDR3 is TGTGCCAGCAGTTACGCGACAGGGGTCGAGCAGTACTTC. Its translation is CASSYATGVEQYF.

CDR3 sequence (DNA): TGTGCCAGCAGCCCCCAGGGGGCGAGGAGTGAAAAACTGTTTTTT. This translates into CASSPQGARSEKLFF. The genes are TRBV7-9 and TRBJ1-4, with 8 bases aligning to TRBD1. V shed 5 bases and J 7 bases; nucleotides not matched to a gene: 9. The CDR3 contains 15 residues. CDR1 is SEHNR and CDR2 is FQNEAQ in the germline V gene (reference sequence).

The chain carries TRBV7-6 and TRBJ2-7; 7 bases match TRBD1. Losses at the gene ends were 5 bases for V and 3 bases for J; bases not matched to a gene: 4. CDR3 length: 13 amino acids. The V gene's germline CDR1 is SGHVS and CDR2 FNYEAQ. DNA of the CDR3: TGTGCCAGCAGCCTGGGACAGAACTACGAGCAGTACTTC. Protein: CASSLGQNYEQYF.

This clone has a handful of counts. The chain recombines TRBV6-6 with TRBJ2-7; 8 nucleotides agree with TRBD1. The CDR3 is made up of 14 amino acids. Germline trimming cut 5 bases from V and 2 bases from J; bases unmatched to any gene: 5. Per the germline V gene, CDR1 is MNHNY and CDR2 is SVGAGI (reference sequence). CDR3 loop: CASSTRDRTYEQYF. The CDR3 region has the DNA TGTGCCAGCAGTACCCGGGACAGGACCTACGAGCAGTACTTC.

V usage is TRBV5-1 and J usage is TRBJ2-7, with D possibly being TRBD2 (5 bases). This CDR3 is 12 amino acids long. Germline V CDR1 and CDR2: SGHRS, YFSETQ. V gave up 4 bases and J gave up 6 bases, with 11 bases separating them. CDR3 loop: CASSPLGVEQYF. Here the CDR3 DNA reads TGCGCCAGCAGCCCCCTGGGAGTCGAGCAGTACTTC.

This rearrangement joins TRBV28 to TRBJ1-1, with D perhaps matching TRBD1 (5 bases). The germline gives CDR1 MDHEN, CDR2 SYDVKM. CDR3 length equals 12 residues. The V and J ends lost 7 bases and 11 bases respectively, with 17 bases between them. This CDR3 is CASTPSGVEAFF. The CDR3 nucleotides are TGTGCCAGCACCCCCTCGGGGGTCGAGGCTTTCTTT.

The V and J genes are TRBV28 and TRBJ2-3, with 12 bases identical to TRBD1. The V gene's germline CDR1 is MDHEN and CDR2 SYDVKM. The CDR3 consists of 17 residues. The V gene end was trimmed by 2 bases and the J gene end by 3 bases; junction bases not matched to a gene: 6. The CDR3 nucleotides are TGTGCCAGCAGTTTACTCGGGACAGGGGGCCCGACAGATACGCAGTATTTT. It yields the protein CASSLLGTGGPTDTQYF.

A few counts support this clone. The chain combines TRBV28 with TRBJ1-2; no clear D. Trimming pared 8 bases from V and 7 bases from J, leaving 14 bases between. The CDR3 is 12 amino acids. The germline V gene encodes CDR1 MDHEN and CDR2 SYDVKM. The CDR3 here is CASRNLGGGYTF. CDR3 in DNA: TGTGCCAGCCGTAACTTGGGAGGTGGCTACACCTTC.

The table lists this clone with a few counts. The rearrangement uses TRBV5-1 and TRBJ2-3; TRBD2 matches at 12 bases. V shed 5 bases and J 0 bases; nucleotides not matched to a gene: 7. This CDR3 has 17 residues. Germline CDR1 is SGHRS and CDR2 is YFSETQ. The CDR3 is CASSLLAGGSSTDTQYF. The CDR3 DNA sequence: TGCGCCAGCAGTTTACTAGCGGGGGGTTCTAGCACAGATACGCAGTATTTT. Looking up the rest from reference TRBV5-1 and TRBJ2-3 gives the full variable domain: KAGVTQTPRYLIKTRGQQVTLSCSPISGHRSVSWYQQTPGQGLQFLFEYFSETQRNKGNFPGRFSGRQFSNSRSEMNVSTLELGDSALYLCASSLLAGGSSTDTQYFGPGTRLTVL.

This clone has more than one count but fewer than ten. The chain links TRBV27 to TRBJ2-7; D may be TRBD1 (6 bases). This CDR3 has 16 residues. Deletions cut 5 bases from V and 1 base from J, with 18 bases between. CDR1 and CDR2 (germline): MNHEY, SMNVEV (reference sequence). The CDR3 nucleotides are TGTGCCAGCAGTCATATAGGGACAACTCCATCCTACGAGCAGTACTTC. Protein product: CASSHIGTTPSYEQYF.

In this sample, this clone turned up many times. The V and J genes are TRBV29-1 and TRBJ2-2; D is possibly TRBD1 (6 bases). CDR1 SQVTM and CDR2 ANQGSEA come from the germline V gene. With 3 bases removed from V and 4 bases from J, the gap between germline ends came to 15 bases. The CDR3 sequence is 15 residues long. The CDR3 sequence: CSVESRGSGTGELFF. The CDR3 DNA reads as TGCAGCGTTGAGTCCAGGGGATCGGGCACCGGGGAGCTGTTTTTT.

This rearrangement joins TRBV9 to TRBJ1-3; 8 positions agree with TRBD1. In germline, CDR1 is SGDLS, CDR2 YYNGEE. This CDR3 is 16 amino acids long. V trimming: 3 bases; J trimming: 0 bases; junction bases outside the gene matches: 5. CDR3: CASSGDRLSSGNTIYF. The CDR3 nucleotides are TGTGCCAGCAGCGGGGACAGGTTAAGCTCTGGAAACACCATATATTTT.

This clone was counted a single time. The rearrangement joins TRBV28 to TRBJ1-2; D not resolved. V gave up 8 bases and J gave up 2 bases, with 15 bases separating them. The CDR3 runs to 14 residues. Germline V gene sequence: CDR1 MDHEN, CDR2 SYDVKM. DNA for the CDR3: TGTGCCAGCTCTGTCGGACTCTCGAACTATGGCTACACCTTC. It is translated as CASSVGLSNYGYTF.

This clone was found a few times. The chain joins TRBV25-1 to TRBJ2-2; TRBD2 matches at 7 bases. Germline V gives CDR1 MGHDK, CDR2 SYGVNS. The CDR3 length is 15 residues. The V and J ends lost 7 bases and 7 bases, in that order; junction bases with no gene match: 12. The CDR3 DNA reads TGTGCCAGCAAGCGGGGACGGGAAGGGAGCGGGGAGCTGTTTTTT. This sequence encodes CASKRGREGSGELFF.

This clone turned up a few times. This chain connects TRBV7-9 to TRBJ2-1; 9 nucleotides align to TRBD2. This CDR3 has 19 residues. V dropped 4 bases and J dropped 3; count of bases not matched to a gene: 16. Germline V gene sequence: CDR1 SEHNR, CDR2 FQNEAQ (reference sequence). CDR3 protein: CASSSLPGSGGPHYNEQFF. CDR3 coding DNA: TGTGCCAGCAGCTCGCTTCCGGGTAGCGGGGGCCCTCACTACAATGAGCAGTTCTTC. Complete variable domain (other parts from reference TRBV7-9 and TRBJ2-1): DTGVSQNPRHKITKRGQNVTFRCDPISEHNRLYWYRQTLGQGPEFLTYFQNEAQLEKSRLLSDRFSAERPKGSFSTLEIQRTEQGDSAMYLCASSSLPGSGGPHYNEQFFGPGTRLTVL.

This sequence joins TRBV29-1 and TRBJ1-2; 7 nucleotides match TRBD1. This CDR3 is 14 amino acids long. CDR1 SQVTM and CDR2 ANQGSEA come from the germline V gene. V was clipped by 2 bases and J by 1 base; unmatched bases: 4. The CDR3 reads CSVERGGNNYGYTF. CDR3 DNA sequence: TGCAGCGTTGAAAGAGGGGGCAATAACTATGGCTACACCTTC.

This clone was observed a few times. The chain uses TRBV6-1 and TRBJ2-7; tentatively, D is TRBD1 (5 bases). Germline V gives CDR1 MNHNS, CDR2 SASEGT. The V and J ends lost 4 bases and 0 bases respectively, with 10 bases between them. The CDR3 sequence is 14 residues long. Here the CDR3 reads CASSVSGISYEQYF. The DNA for the CDR3 is TGTGCCAGCAGTGTTTCAGGGATCTCCTACGAGCAGTACTTC.

V gene TRBV27 combines with J gene TRBJ2-1; perhaps TRBD1 as D (5 bases). V was pared by 2 bases and J by 7 bases, with 12 bases between. The germline V gene encodes CDR1 MNHEY and CDR2 SMNVEV (reference sequence). The CDR3 has 14 amino acids. The CDR3 sequence: CASSLRTPGNEQFF. CDR3 nucleotide sequence: TGTGCCAGCAGTTTACGGACCCCAGGGAATGAGCAGTTCTTC.

This clone has only a few counts. This chain joins TRBV28 and TRBJ2-5; D possibly corresponds to TRBD1 (5 bases). The CDR3 has 14 amino acids. Trimming removed 5 bases at V and 5 bases at J, with 15 bases between. Per germline, CDR1 MDHEN and CDR2 SYDVKM. The CDR3 loop is CASSPGSLGETQYF. CDR3 nucleotide sequence: TGTGCCAGCAGTCCAGGGTCCCTCGGGGAGACCCAGTACTTC. Variable domain in full (rest from reference TRBV28 and TRBJ2-5): DVKVTQSSRYLVKRTGEKVFLECVQDMDHENMFWYRQDPGLGLRLIYFSYDVKMKEKGDIPEGYSVSREKKERFSLILESASTNQTSMYLCASSPGSLGETQYFGPGTRLLVL.

This clone has more than one count but fewer than ten. The chain has TRBV30 and TRBJ2-1; TRBD1 is a possible D gene (5 bases). The V gene lost 7 bases and the J gene lost 1 base, with 14 bases spanning the gap. Germline lookup yields CDR1 GTSNPN and CDR2 SVGIG (reference sequence). The CDR3 extends over 14 amino acids. The CDR3 loop is CAYQTESSYNEQFF. The CDR3 DNA is TGTGCCTACCAGACAGAATCTTCCTACAATGAGCAGTTCTTC.

This clone turned up a few times. This sequence joins TRBV9 and TRBJ2-2, with 8 positions matching TRBD1. The CDR3 length is 15 residues. Trimming cost V 4 bases and J 1 base; bases outside gene matches: 3. The germline CDR1 and CDR2 sequences are SGDLS and YYNGEE. DNA for the CDR3: TGTGCCAGCAGCAGAGACAGGGGGAACACCGGGGAGCTGTTTTTT. Protein product: CASSRDRGNTGELFF.

This clone appeared a few times. The rearrangement uses TRBV2 and TRBJ2-5; 11 bases map to TRBD2. Germline V lookup: CDR1 SNHLY, CDR2 FYNNEI. The CDR3 runs 14 residues. V dropped 7 bases and J dropped 4; count of bases not matched to a gene: 5. The CDR3, as DNA: TGTGCCAGCAAATTGCTAGCGGGAGGAGAGACCCAGTACTTC. It encodes CASKLLAGGETQYF.

The V gene is TRBV6-5, the J gene TRBJ2-7; D may be TRBD2 (6 bases). The V gene's germline CDR1 is MNHEY and CDR2 SVGAGI. This CDR3 region has 14 residues. The V end lost 5 bases, the J end lost 7 bases, and 18 bases lay between the germline ends. The CDR3 DNA reads TGTGCCAGCAGTGTGGTTTCGGGAGTTAGGGAGCAGTACTTC. Its translation is CASSVVSGVREQYF.